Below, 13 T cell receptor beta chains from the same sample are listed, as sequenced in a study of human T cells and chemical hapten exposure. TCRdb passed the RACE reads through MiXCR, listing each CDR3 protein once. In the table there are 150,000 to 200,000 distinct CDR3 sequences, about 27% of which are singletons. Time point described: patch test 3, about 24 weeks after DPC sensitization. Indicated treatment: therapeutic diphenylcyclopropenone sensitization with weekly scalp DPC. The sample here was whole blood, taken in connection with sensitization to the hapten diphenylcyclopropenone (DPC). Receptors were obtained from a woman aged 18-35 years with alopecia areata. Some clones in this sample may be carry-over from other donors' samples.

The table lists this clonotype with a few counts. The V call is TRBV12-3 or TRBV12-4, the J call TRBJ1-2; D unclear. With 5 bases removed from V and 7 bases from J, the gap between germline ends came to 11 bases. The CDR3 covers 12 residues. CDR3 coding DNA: TGTGCCAGCAGTATTCAGCTTGGTGGCTACACCTTC. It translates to CASSIQLGGYTF.

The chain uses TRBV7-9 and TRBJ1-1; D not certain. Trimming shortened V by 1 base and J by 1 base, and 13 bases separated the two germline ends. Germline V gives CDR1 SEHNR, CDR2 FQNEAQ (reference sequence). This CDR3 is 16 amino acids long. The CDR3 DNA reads TGTGCCAGCAGCTTAGGGGCAGGTTTGCAGAACACTGAAGCTTTCTTT. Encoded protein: CASSLGAGLQNTEAFF.

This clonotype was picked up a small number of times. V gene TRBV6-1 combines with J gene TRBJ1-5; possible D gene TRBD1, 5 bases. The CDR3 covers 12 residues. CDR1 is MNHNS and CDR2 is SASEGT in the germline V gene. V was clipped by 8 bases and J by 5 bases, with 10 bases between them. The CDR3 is CASGHNDQPQHF. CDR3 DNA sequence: TGTGCCAGCGGACACAACGATCAGCCCCAGCATTTT.

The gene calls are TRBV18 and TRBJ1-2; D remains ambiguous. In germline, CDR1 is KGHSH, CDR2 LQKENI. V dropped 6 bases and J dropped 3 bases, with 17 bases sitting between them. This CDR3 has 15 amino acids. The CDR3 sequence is CASSRTGDMDYGYTF. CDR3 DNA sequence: TGTGCCAGCTCCCGGACGGGTGACATGGACTATGGCTACACCTTC.

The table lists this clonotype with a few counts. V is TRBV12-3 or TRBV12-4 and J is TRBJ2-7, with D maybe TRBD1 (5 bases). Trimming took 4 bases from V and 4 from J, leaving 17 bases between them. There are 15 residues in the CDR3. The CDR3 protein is CASSSPTSGAYEQYF. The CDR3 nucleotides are TGTGCCAGCAGTTCACCGACCTCTGGGGCTTACGAGCAGTACTTC.

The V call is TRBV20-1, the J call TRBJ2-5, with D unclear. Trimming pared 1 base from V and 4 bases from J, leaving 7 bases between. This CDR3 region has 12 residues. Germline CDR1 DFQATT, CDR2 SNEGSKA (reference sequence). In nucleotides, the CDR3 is TGCAGTGCTAGAGCCAGGACAGAGACCCAGTACTTC. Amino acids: CSARARTETQYF.

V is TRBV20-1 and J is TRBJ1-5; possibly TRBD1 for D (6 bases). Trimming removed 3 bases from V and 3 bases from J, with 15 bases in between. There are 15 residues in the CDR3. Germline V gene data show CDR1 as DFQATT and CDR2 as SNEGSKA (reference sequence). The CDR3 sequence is CSASIGGNLNQPQHF. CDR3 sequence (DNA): TGCAGTGCTAGTATAGGGGGTAACCTCAATCAGCCCCAGCATTTT.

CDR3 residues: CASSERTGVSPLHF. CDR3 in DNA: TGTGCCAGCAGCGAACGCACAGGGGTGTCACCCCTCCACTTT. This chain connects TRBV14 to TRBJ1-6, with 7 bases identical to TRBD1. There are 14 residues in the CDR3. The germline gives CDR1 SGHDN, CDR2 FVKESK. The ends lost 5 bases at V and 10 bases at J; junction bases unmatched: 8.

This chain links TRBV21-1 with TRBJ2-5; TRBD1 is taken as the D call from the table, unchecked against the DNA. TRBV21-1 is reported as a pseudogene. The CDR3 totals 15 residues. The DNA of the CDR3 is TGTGCCAGCAGAACAGGGGAACCGTACCAAGAGACCCAGTACTTC. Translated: CASRTGEPYQETQYF.

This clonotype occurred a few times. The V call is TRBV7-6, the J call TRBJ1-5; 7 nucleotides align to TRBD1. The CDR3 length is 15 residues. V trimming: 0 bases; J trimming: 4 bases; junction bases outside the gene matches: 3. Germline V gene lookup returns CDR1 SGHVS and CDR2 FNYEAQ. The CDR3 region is CASSLAGGQNQPQHF. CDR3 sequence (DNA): TGTGCCAGCAGCTTAGCAGGGGGCCAGAATCAGCCCCAGCATTTT. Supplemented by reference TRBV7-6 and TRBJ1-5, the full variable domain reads GAGVSQSPRYKVTKRGQDVALRCDPISGHVSLYWYRQALGQGPEFLTYFNYEAQQDKSGLPNDRFSAERPEGSISTLTIQRTEQRDSAMYRCASSLAGGQNQPQHFGDGTRLSIL.

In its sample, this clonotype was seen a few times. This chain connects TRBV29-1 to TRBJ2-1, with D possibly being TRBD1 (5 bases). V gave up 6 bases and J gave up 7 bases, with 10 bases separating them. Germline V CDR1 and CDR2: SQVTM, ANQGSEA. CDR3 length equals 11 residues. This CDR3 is CSVGRGNEQFF. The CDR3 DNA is TGCAGCGTAGGAAGGGGTAATGAGCAGTTCTTC.

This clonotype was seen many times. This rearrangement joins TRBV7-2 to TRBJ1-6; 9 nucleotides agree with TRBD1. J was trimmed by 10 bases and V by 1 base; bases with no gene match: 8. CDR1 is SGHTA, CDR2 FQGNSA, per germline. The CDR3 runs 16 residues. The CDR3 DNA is TGTGCCAGCAGCTTAGGGCCGGGACAGGGACAATCACCCCTCCACTTT. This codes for CASSLGPGQGQSPLHF.

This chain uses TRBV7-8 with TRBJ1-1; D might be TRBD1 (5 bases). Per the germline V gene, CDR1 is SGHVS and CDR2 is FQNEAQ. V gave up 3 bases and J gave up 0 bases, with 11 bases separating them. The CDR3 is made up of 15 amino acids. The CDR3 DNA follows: TGTGCCAGCAGCTTGACTGTGGGGGTGAACACTGAAGCTTTCTTT. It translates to CASSLTVGVNTEAFF.